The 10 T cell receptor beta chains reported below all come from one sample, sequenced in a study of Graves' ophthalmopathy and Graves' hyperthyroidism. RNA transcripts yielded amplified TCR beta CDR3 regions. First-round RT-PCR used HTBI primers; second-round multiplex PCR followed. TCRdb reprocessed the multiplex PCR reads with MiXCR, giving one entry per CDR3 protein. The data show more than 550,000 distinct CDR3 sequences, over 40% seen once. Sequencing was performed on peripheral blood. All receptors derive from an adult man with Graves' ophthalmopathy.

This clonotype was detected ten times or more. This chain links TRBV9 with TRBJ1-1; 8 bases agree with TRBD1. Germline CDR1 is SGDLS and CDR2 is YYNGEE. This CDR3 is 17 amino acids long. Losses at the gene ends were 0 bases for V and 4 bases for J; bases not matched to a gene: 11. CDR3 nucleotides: TGTGCCAGCAGCGTAGTACCCCTAATTACAGGGGGCACTGAAGCTTTCTTT. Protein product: CASSVVPLITGGTEAFF.

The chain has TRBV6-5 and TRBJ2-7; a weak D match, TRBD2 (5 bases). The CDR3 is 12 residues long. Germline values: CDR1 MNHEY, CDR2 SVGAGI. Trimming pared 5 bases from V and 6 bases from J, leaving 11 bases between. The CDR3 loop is CASSRTPAEQYF. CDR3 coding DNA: TGTGCCAGCAGTAGGACTCCCGCCGAGCAGTACTTC.

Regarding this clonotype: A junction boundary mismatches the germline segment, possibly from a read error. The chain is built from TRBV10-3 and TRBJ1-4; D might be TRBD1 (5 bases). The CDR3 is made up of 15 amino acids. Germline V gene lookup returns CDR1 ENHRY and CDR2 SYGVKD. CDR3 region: CASSYNAGPREKLFF. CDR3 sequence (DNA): TGTGCCAGCAGTTACAACGCAGGGCCTCGGGAAAAACTGTTTTTT.

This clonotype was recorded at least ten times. The CDR3 loop reads CASSSTGLFQETQYF. The DNA of the CDR3 is TGTGCCAGCAGCTCAACAGGGCTGTTCCAAGAGACCCAGTACTTC. J is TRBJ2-5 and V is TRBV13; a possible D gene is TRBD1 (6 bases). In germline, CDR1 is PRHDT, CDR2 FYEKMQ (reference sequence). V was cut by 4 bases and J by 1 base, with 13 bases left in between. The CDR3 spans 15 residues.

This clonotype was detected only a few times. The CDR3 spells CASSLGWPRGRYEQYF. The CDR3 bases are TGTGCCAGCAGCTTGGGGTGGCCTAGGGGGCGGTACGAGCAGTACTTC. The chain couples TRBV5-6 to TRBJ2-7, with 7 bases lining up with TRBD1. Looked up from germline, CDR1 is SGHDT and CDR2 is YYEEEE. After removal of 0 bases from V and 4 bases from J, the junction contained 10 bases not matched to a gene. The CDR3 covers 16 residues.

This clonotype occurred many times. The DNA of the CDR3 is TGTGCCAGCAGCCCCGAGGGACGGGACTGGGCCAACGTCCTGACTTTC. It yields the protein CASSPEGRDWANVLTF. The rearrangement uses TRBV11-2 and TRBJ2-6, with D tentatively TRBD2 (6 bases). The germline gives CDR1 SGHAT, CDR2 FQNNGV. The CDR3 covers 16 residues. Trimming cost V 5 bases and J 5 bases, with 16 bases left between them.

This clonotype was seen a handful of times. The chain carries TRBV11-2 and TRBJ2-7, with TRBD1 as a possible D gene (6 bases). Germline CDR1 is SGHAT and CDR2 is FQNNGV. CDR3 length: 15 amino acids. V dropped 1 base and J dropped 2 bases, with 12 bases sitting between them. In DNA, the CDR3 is TGTGCCAGCAGCTTAGGTCCAGGGGCAGCCTACGAGCAGTACTTC. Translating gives CASSLGPGAAYEQYF.

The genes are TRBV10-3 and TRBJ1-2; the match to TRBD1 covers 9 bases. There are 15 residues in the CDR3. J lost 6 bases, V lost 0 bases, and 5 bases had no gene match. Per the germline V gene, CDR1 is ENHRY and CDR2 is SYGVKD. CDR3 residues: CAISESGTGNHGYTF. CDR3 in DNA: TGTGCCATCAGTGAGTCCGGGACAGGGAACCATGGCTACACCTTC.

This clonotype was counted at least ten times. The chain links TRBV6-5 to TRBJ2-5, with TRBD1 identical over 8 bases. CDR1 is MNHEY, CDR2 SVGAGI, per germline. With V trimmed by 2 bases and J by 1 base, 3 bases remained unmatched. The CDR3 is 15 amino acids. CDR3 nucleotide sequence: TGTGCCAGCAGTTACGCGACAGGGGTCCAAGAGACCCAGTACTTC. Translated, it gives CASSYATGVQETQYF.

The CDR3 nucleotides are TGTGCCAGCAGTTACGGGCCTCGGGGGGACTATGGCTACACCTTC. Translating it yields CASSYGPRGDYGYTF. The rearrangement joins TRBV6-5 to TRBJ1-2, with D possibly being TRBD1 (5 bases). Trimming removed 2 bases at V and 3 bases at J, with 13 bases between. This CDR3 spans 15 amino acids. Germline CDR1 is MNHEY and CDR2 is SVGAGI.